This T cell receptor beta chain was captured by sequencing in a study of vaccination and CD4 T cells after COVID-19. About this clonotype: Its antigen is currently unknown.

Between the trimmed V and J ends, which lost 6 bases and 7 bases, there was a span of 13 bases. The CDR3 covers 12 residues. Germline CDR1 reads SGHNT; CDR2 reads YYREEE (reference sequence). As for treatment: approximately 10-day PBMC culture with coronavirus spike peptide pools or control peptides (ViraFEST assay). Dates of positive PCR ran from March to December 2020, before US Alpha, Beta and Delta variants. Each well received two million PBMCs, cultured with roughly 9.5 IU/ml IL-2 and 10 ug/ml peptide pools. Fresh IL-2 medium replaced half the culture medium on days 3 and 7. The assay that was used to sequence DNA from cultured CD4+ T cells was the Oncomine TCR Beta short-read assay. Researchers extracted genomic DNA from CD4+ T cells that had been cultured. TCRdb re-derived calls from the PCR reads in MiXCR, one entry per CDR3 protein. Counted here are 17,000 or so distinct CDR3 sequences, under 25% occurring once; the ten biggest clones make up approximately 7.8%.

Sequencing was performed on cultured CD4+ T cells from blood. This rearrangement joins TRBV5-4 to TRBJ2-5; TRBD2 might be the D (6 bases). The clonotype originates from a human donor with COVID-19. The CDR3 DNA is TGTGCCAGCAACCTGGGGGGAGGGACCCAGTACTTC. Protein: CASNLGGGTQYF.